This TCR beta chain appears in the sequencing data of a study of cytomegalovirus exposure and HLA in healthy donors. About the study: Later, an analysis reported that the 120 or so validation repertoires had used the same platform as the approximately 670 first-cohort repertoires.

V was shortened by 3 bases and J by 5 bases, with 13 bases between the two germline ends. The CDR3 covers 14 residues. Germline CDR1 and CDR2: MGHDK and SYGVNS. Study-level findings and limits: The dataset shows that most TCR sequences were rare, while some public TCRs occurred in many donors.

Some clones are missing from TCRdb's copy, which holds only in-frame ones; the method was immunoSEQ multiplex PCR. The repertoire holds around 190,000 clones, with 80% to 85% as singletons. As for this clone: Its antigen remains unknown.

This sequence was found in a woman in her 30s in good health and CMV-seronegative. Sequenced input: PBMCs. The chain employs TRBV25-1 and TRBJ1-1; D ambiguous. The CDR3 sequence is CASSDPQRRTEAFF. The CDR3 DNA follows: TGTGCCAGCAGTGATCCTCAAAGGAGGACTGAAGCTTTCTTT.